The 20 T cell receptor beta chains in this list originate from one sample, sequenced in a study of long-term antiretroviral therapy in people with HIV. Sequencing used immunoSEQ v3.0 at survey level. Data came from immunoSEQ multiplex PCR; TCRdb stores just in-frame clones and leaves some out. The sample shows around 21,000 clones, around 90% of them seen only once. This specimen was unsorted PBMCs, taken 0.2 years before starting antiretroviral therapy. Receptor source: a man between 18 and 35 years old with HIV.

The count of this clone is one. The CDR3 nucleotides read TGTGCCAGCAGCTTAGGGGTGGGAGCAACCTACGAGCAGTACTTC. As protein: CASSLGVGATYEQYF. The chain links TRBV13 to TRBJ2-7; D might be TRBD2 (5 bases). The CDR3 runs to 15 residues. Trimming stripped 0 bases from V and 2 bases from J, with 11 bases between. The germline V gene has CDR1 PRHDT and CDR2 FYEKMQ (reference sequence).

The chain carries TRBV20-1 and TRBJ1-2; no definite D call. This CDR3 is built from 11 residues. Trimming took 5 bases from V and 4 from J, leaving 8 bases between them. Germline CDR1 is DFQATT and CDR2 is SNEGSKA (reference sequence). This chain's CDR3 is CSARTVYGYTF. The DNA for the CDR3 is TGCAGTGCTCGGACCGTCTATGGCTACACCTTC.

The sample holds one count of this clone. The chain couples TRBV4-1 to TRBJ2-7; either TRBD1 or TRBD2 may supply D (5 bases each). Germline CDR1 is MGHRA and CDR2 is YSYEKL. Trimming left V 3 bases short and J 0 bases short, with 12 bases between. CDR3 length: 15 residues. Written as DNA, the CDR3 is TGCGCCAGCAGCCAGGGAACCGGGGCCTCCTACGAGCAGTACTTC. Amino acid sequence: CASSQGTGASYEQYF.

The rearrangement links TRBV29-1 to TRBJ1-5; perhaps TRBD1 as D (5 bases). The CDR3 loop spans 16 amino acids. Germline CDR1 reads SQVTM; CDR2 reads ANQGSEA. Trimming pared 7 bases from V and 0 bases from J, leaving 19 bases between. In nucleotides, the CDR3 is TGCAGCGGGGGGGTCTGCAGTTCTTATAGCAATCAGCCCCAGCATTTT. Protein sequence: CSGGVCSSYSNQPQHF.

Here the CDR3 DNA reads TGTGCCAGCTCACCACTGGGAAGCGGCTCTGGAAACACCATATATTTT. Translation: CASSPLGSGSGNTIYF. The chain has TRBV18 and TRBJ1-3; D not resolved. The CDR3 spans 16 residues. V dropped 1 base and J dropped 0 bases, with 10 bases sitting between them. Germline V lookup: CDR1 KGHSH, CDR2 LQKENI.

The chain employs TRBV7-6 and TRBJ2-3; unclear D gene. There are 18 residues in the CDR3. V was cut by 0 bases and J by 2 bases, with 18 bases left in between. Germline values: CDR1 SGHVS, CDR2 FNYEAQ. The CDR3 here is CASSLALYLSSTTDTQYF. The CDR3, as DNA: TGTGCCAGCAGCTTAGCGCTATATCTGAGTTCCACCACAGATACGCAGTATTTT.

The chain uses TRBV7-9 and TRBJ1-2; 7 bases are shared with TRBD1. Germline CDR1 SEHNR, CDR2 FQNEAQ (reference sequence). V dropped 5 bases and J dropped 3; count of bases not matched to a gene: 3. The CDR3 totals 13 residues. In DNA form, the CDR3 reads TGTGCCAGCAGCAGGGGGCCTGACTATGGCTACACCTTC. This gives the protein CASSRGPDYGYTF. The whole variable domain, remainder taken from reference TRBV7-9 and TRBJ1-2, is DTGVSQNPRHKITKRGQNVTFRCDPISEHNRLYWYRQTLGQGPEFLTYFQNEAQLEKSRLLSDRFSAERPKGSFSTLEIQRTEQGDSAMYLCASSRGPDYGYTFGSGTRLTVV.

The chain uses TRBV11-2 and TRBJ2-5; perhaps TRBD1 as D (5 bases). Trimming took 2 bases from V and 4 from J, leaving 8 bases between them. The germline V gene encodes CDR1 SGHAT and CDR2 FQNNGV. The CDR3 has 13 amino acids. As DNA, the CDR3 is TGTGCCAGCAGCTTACAGGGCCGAGAGACCCAGTACTTC. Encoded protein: CASSLQGRETQYF.

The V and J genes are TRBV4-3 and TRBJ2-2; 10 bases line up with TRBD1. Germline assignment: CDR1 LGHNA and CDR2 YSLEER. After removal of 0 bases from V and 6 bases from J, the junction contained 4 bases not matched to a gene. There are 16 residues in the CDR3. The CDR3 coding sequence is TGCGCCAGCAGCCAAGAGGGGACAGGGGTGCCCGGGGAGCTGTTTTTT. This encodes CASSQEGTGVPGELFF.

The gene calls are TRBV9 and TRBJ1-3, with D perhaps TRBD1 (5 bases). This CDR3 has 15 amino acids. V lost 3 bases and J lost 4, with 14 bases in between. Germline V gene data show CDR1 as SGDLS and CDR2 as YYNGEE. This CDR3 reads CASSASEGMGNTIYF. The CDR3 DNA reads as TGTGCCAGCAGCGCCTCGGAGGGGATGGGAAACACCATATATTTT.

CDR3 DNA: TGCGCCAGCAGCCAAGAAAGGAGCGGGGTGAACACTGAAGCTTTCTTT. It is translated as CASSQERSGVNTEAFF. The chain combines TRBV4-1 with TRBJ1-1; D uncertain. The germline V and J ends were trimmed by 0 bases and 0 bases, with 11 bases remaining between them. The CDR3 totals 16 residues. Germline CDR1 reads MGHRA; CDR2 reads YSYEKL.

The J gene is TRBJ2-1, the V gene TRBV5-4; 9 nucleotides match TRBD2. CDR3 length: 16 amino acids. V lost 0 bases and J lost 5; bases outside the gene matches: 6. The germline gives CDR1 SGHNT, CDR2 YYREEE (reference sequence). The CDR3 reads CASSLALRGGHNEQFF. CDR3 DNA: TGTGCCAGCAGCTTGGCGTTGCGGGGGGGCCACAATGAGCAGTTCTTC.

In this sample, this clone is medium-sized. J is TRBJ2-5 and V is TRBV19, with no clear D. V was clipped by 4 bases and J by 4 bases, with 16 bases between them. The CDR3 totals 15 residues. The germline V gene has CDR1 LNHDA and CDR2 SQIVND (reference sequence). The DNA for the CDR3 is TGTGCCAGTAGTACCCCCACCATGGGCGCAGAGACCCAGTACTTC. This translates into CASSTPTMGAETQYF.

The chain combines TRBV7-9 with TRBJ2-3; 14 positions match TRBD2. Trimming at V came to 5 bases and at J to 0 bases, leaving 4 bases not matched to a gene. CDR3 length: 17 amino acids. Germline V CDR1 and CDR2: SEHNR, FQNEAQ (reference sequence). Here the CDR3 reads CASSHRTSGRSTDTQYF. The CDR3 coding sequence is TGTGCCAGCAGCCACCGGACTAGCGGGAGGAGCACAGATACGCAGTATTTT.

Written as DNA, the CDR3 is TGCAGCGTAGCGGACACCGGGGAGCTGTTTTTT. It is translated as CSVADTGELFF. J is TRBJ2-2 and V is TRBV29-1; a weak D match, TRBD2 (5 bases). V was trimmed by 6 bases and J by 3 bases, leaving 5 bases between them. The germline CDR1 and CDR2 sequences are SQVTM and ANQGSEA. CDR3 length: 11 amino acids.

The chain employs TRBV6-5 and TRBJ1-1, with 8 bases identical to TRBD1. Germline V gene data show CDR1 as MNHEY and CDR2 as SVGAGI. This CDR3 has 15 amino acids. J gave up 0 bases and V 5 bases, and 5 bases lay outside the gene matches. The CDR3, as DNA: TGTGCCAGCAGTAACAGGGGGAGCTTGAACACTGAAGCTTTCTTT. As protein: CASSNRGSLNTEAFF.

CDR3 sequence reads: CASSGTENTEAFF. In nucleotides, the CDR3 is TGTGCCAGCAGTGGGACAGAGAACACTGAAGCTTTCTTT. The chain has TRBV6-1 and TRBJ1-1; a possible D gene is TRBD1 (6 bases). The V gene's germline CDR1 is MNHNS and CDR2 SASEGT. The CDR3 extends over 13 amino acids. The ends were cut back, 4 bases at V and 1 base at J, with 7 bases in the middle.

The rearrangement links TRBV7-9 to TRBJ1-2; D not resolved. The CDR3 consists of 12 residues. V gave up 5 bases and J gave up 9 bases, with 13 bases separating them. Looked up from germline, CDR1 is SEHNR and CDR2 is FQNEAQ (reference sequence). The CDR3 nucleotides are TGTGCCAGCAGCCCCCGGGAGATCAGCTACACCTTC. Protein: CASSPREISYTF.

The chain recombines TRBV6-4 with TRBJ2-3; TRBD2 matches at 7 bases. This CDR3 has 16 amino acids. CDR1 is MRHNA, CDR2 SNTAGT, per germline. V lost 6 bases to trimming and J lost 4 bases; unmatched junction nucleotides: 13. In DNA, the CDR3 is TGTGCCAGCAGGCCTGGGGGGGAATGTAGGGCAGATACGCAGTATTTT. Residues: CASRPGGECRADTQYF.

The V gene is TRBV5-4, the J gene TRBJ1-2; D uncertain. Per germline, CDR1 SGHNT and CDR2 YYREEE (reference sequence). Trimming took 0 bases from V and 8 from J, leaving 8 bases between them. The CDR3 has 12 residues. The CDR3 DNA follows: TGTGCCAGCAGCTTGGTGGCCGGGGGCTACACCTTC. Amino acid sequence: CASSLVAGGYTF.